The rows below give T cell receptor beta chains drawn from one sample of a study of T cell repertoires in cytomegalovirus infection. These receptors have no identified antigens. TCRdb passed the reads through MiXCR, listing each CDR3 protein once. There are 600,000 to 700,000 distinct CDR3 sequences in the sample; roughly 36% occur only once, and around a sixth lies in the top ten. This sample comprised cultured PBMCs, obtained from culture after CMV antigen stimulation. The receptor set was obtained from a human donor in good health (CMV status not recorded). Some clones in this sample may be carry-over from other donors' samples. Both conserved end residues are part of each CDR3. A D gene is named only where the DNA matches it firmly. Clone sizes are given selectively: once, few, many, or a class where the clone is expanded.

TRBJ1-6 | TRBV28 | - | - | TGTGCCAGCACTAGTAATTCACCCCTCCACTTT | CASTSNSPLHF
TRBJ2-7 | TRBV10-1 | few | TRBD1 | TGCGCCAGCAGTGATAGTGGACAGGCGGGCTCCTACGAGCAGTACTTC | CASSDSGQAGSYEQYF
TRBJ1-1 | TRBV7-9 | - | - | TGTGCCAGCAGCTTCGAGAGGTACACTGAAGCTTTCTTT | CASSFERYTEAFF
TRBJ1-6 | TRBV4-3 | few | TRBD1 | TGCGCCAGCAGCCCCCAACCGGACAGGGGGAATTCACCCCTCCACTTT | CASSPQPDRGNSPLHF
TRBJ1-5 | TRBV7-2 | - | - | TGTGCCAGCAGCTTATGGGCATTGGGGGTTGGACAGCCCCAGCATTTT | CASSLWALGVGQPQHF
TRBJ2-3 | TRBV6-1 | few | TRBD2 | TGTGCCAGCAAGGGGGGGGGACTAGCGGCACAACGGGAAGATACGCAGTATTTT | CASKGGGLAAQREDTQYF
TRBJ1-1 | TRBV27 | few | - | TGTGCCAGCAGTTTAGGGCAGGGTTTCTCTGAAGCTTTCTTT | CASSLGQGFSEAFF
TRBJ2-3 | TRBV6-1 | - | - | TGTGCCAGCCAGAGGGGCAGTAGCACAGATACGCAGTATTTT | CASQRGSSTDTQYF
TRBJ2-3 | TRBV10-3 | - | TRBD2 | TGTGCCATCAGCCCCTCCGCCATACTAGCGGGAGACGGAACAGATACGCAGTATTTT | CAISPSAILAGDGTDTQYF
TRBJ2-6 | TRBV7-2 | few | - | TGTGCCAGCAGCATGGCAGTCGGGTCTGGGGCCAACGTCCTGACTTTC | CASSMAVGSGANVLTF
TRBJ2-4 | TRBV7-8 | many | - | TGTGCCAGCAGCCTGCCTTTGGGCATTCAGTACTTC | CASSLPLGIQYF
TRBJ2-2 | TRBV4-1 | - | TRBD2 | TGCGCCAGCAGCTCGGTAAAAGCGGGAGGAACCGGGGAGCTGTTTTTT | CASSSVKAGGTGELFF
TRBJ2-1 | TRBV7-2 | many | - | TGTGCCAGCAGCTTTTCGGAGGGTGAGCAGTTCTTC | CASSFSEGEQFF
TRBJ2-5 | TRBV7-8 | many | - | TGTGCCAGCAGCTTATCCCCTTTTGATGGGATGGGCCAAGAGACCCAGTACTTC | CASSLSPFDGMGQETQYF
TRBJ2-5 | TRBV7-8 | few | - | TGTGCCAGCAGCTTAGGCCGAAGCGTAATGGAGACCCAGTACTTC | CASSLGRSVMETQYF
TRBJ2-1 | TRBV4-1 | - | TRBD2 | TGCGCCAGCAGCCACGGACTAGCGGCCATGAACTACAATGAGCAGTTCTTC | CASSHGLAAMNYNEQFF
TRBJ1-5 | TRBV25-1 | few | - | TGTGCCAGCAGTGAGCACGGACACGGCCCGGGTCAGCCCCAGCATTTT | CASSEHGHGPGQPQHF
TRBJ2-2 | TRBV11-2 | - | TRBD2 | TGTGCCAGCAGCCCTGAGCGGGATTGGAACACCGGGGAGCTGTTTTTT | CASSPERDWNTGELFF
TRBJ2-4 | TRBV27 | - | - | TGTGCCAGCAGTCCTCTGGGGGGGGGGCGGAACATTCAGTACTTC | CASSPLGGGRNIQYF
TRBJ2-7 | TRBV20-1 | - | TRBD2 | TGCAGTGTTCAGCGGGAGGCCCGAGGGGAGCAGTACTTC | CSVQREARGEQYF
TRBJ2-1 | TRBV29-1 | - | - | TGCAGCGTTGGGGTCCGTGAGCAGTTCTTC | CSVGVREQFF
TRBJ1-1 | TRBV12-3/TRBV12-4 | few | - | TGTGCCAGCACCTTGGGGGGACAAGGACGGACTGAAGCTTTCTTT | CASTLGGQGRTEAFF
TRBJ2-7 | TRBV7-6 | few | - | TGTGCCAGCAGCTTATTTCCCCCCCGGAGACGGATCTCCTACGAGCAGTACTTC | CASSLFPPRRRISYEQYF
TRBJ1-1 | TRBV10-3 | once | TRBD1 | TGTGCCATCAGTCCGGGACAGGGAGTGAACACTGAAGCTTTCTTT | CAISPGQGVNTEAFF
TRBJ2-7 | TRBV20-1 | few | TRBD2 | TGCAGTGCTAGAGATCGAAGGAGCGGGAGGGCCCTGGAGCAGTACTTC | CSARDRRSGRALEQYF
TRBJ1-4 | TRBV7-6 | few | TRBD1 | TGTGCCAGCAGCAGAAGGACAGGACTCTACGCAACTAATGAAAAACTGTTTTTT | CASSRRTGLYATNEKLFF
TRBJ1-1 | TRBV4-2 | - | - | TGTGCCAGCAGCCCTCTAACGGGTGGCACTGAAGCTTTCTTT | CASSPLTGGTEAFF
TRBJ2-1 | TRBV7-8 | many | - | TGTGCCACCACAGCTCGCCGGGACTCCCGAAATGAGCAGTTCTTC | CATTARRDSRNEQFF
TRBJ1-4 | TRBV5-4 | - | - | TGTGCCAGCAGCCCTAAAACAGGCTCCAATGAAAAACTGTTTTTT | CASSPKTGSNEKLFF
TRBJ2-2 | TRBV19 | - | TRBD1 | TGTGCCAGTAGTACGGACAGGGGGCGCGCCGGGGAGCTGTTTTTT | CASSTDRGRAGELFF
TRBJ1-3 | TRBV7-9 | - | - | TGTGCCAGCAGCTTTGCCCGAGCCGGATCTGGAAACACCATATATTTT | CASSFARAGSGNTIYF
TRBJ2-5 | TRBV2 | few | - | TGTGCCAGCAGTGAGACAGAAGAGACCCAGTACTTC | CASSETEETQYF
TRBJ1-2 | TRBV5-4 | - | - | TGTGCCAGCAGCTTGGACAGACTAAACTATGGCTACACCTTC | CASSLDRLNYGYTF
TRBJ1-4 | TRBV6-5 | few | - | TGTGCCAGCAGTCCCCGCGGCCGCGATGAAAAACTGTTTTTT | CASSPRGRDEKLFF
TRBJ2-3 | TRBV29-1 | - | - | TGCAGCGTTCCCGCCCCGTCAGGAGGGGCAGATACGCAGTATTTT | CSVPAPSGGADTQYF
TRBJ2-1 | TRBV6-1 | few | - | TGTGCCAGCAGCCCAAGTGGTCCGACTACCCGGGAGGAGCAGTTCTTC | CASSPSGPTTREEQFF
TRBJ2-1 | TRBV20-1 | - | TRBD1 | TGCAGTGCTAGAGTGGGCAGGGGGACCTCCTACAATGAGCAGTTCTTC | CSARVGRGTSYNEQFF
TRBJ2-7 | TRBV7-2 | many | - | TGTGCCAGCAGCTTAGCGCAGAGCGAACGATATCTCTCCTACGAGCAGTACTTC | CASSLAQSERYLSYEQYF
TRBJ2-7 | TRBV28 | many | - | TGTGCCAGCAGTTTTCGGAGGGACGAGCAGTACTTC | CASSFRRDEQYF
TRBJ2-7 | TRBV7-8 | - | - | TGTGCCAGCAGCTACCTGGCCGGAGCCTACGAGCAGTACTTC | CASSYLAGAYEQYF
TRBJ1-2 | TRBV7-2 | few | - | TGTGCCAGCAGCTTAGTCCCAGGCAGTGCCCGCTATGGCTACACCTTC | CASSLVPGSARYGYTF
TRBJ1-4 | TRBV4-2 | once | - | TGTGCCAGCAGAATAGGGAAGAATGAAAAACTGTTTTTT | CASRIGKNEKLFF
TRBJ1-1 | TRBV18 | - | - | TGTGCCAGCTCACCTACCAAGGGGGTAGCTGAAGCTTTCTTT | CASSPTKGVAEAFF
TRBJ1-5 | TRBV11-2 | - | - | TGTGCCAGCAGCTTAGATTTTGGTGGCAATCAGCCCCAGCATTTT | CASSLDFGGNQPQHF
TRBJ2-1 | TRBV9 | - | - | TGTGCCAGCGCTTGGGACAACAATGAGCAGTTCTTC | CASAWDNNEQFF
TRBJ1-5 | TRBV6-1 | many | TRBD1 | TGTGCCAGCAGCCAACCGGGACAGGGAGATCAGCCCCAGCATTTT | CASSQPGQGDQPQHF
TRBJ1-2 | TRBV4-1 | - | - | TGCGCCAGCAGCCAAAGCCGGGGTACAAGTGGCTACACCTTC | CASSQSRGTSGYTF
TRBJ1-2 | TRBV7-2 | many | - | TGTGCCAGCAGCTTGCAGGGGCTCTTAAACTATGGCTACACCTTC | CASSLQGLLNYGYTF
TRBJ2-7 | TRBV2 | few | TRBD2 | TGTGCCAGCAGTGATCCCTCCGGGAGGGCCTGGGAGCAGTACTTC | CASSDPSGRAWEQYF